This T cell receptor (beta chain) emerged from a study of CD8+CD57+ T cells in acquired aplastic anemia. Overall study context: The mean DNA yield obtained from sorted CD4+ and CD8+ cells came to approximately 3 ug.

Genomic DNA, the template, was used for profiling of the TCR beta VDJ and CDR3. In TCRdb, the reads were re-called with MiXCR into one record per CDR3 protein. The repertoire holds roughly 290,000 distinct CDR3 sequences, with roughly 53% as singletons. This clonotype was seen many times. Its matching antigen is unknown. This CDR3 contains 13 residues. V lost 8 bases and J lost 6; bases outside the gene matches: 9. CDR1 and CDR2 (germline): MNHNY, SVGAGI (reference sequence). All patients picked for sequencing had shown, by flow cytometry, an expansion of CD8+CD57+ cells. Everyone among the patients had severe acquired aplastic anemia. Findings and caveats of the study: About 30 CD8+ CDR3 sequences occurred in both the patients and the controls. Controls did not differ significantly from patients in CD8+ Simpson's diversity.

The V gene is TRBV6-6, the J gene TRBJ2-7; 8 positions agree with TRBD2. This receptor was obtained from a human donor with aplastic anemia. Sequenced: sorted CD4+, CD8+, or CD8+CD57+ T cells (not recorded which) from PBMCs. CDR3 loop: CASSPGGAVEQYF. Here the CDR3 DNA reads TGTGCCAGCTCCCCCGGGGGGGCAGTCGAGCAGTACTTC.